This TCR beta chain was captured by sequencing in a study of blood T cell repertoires in COVID-19. Study details: From the United States, Italy and Spain came samples of acute and convalescent COVID-19.

Measured with immunoSEQ multiplex PCR; TCRdb has only the in-frame clones, and not every one. The repertoire holds roughly 570,000 clones, approximately 91% seen once, with around 8% in the top ten. In the case of this clone: One end of the junction is discordant with germline, which a read error may explain.

The CDR3 spans 14 residues. Looked up from germline, CDR1 is SGDLS and CDR2 is YYNGEE. The sample consisted of peripheral blood. The chain uses TRBV9 and TRBJ2-7, with TRBD2 matching 8 bases. This TCR came from a woman aged 45 to 65 with COVID-19, enrolled during active disease. DNA for the CDR3: TGTGCCAGCAGCCCCGGGGGGGGCATCTACGGGCAGTACTTC. As protein: CASSPGGGIYGQYF. Drawing the rest from reference TRBV9 and TRBJ2-7, the complete variable domain is DSGVTQTPKHLITATGQRVTLRCSPRSGDLSVYWYQQSLDQGLQFLIQYYNGEERAKGNILERFSAQQFPDLHSELNLSSLELGDSALYFCASSPGGGIYGQYFGPGTRLTVT.